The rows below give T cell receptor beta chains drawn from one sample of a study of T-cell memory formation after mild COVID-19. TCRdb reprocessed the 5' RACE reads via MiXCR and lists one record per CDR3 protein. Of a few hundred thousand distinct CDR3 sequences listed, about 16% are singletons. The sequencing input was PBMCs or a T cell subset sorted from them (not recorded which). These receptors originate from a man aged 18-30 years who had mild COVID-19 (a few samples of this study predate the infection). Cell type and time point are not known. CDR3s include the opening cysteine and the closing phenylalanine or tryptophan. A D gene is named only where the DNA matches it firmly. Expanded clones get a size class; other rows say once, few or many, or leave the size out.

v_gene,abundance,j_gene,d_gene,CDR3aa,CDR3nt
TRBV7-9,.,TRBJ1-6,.,CASSSSHRVKDSPLHF,TGTGCCAGCAGCTCATCCCACAGGGTCAAGGATTCACCCCTCCACTTT
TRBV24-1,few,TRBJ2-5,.,CATSEPGRGTQYF,TGTGCCACCAGTGAGCCGGGACGGGGAACCCAGTACTTC
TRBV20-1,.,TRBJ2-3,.,CSAPLQTSTDTQYF,TGCAGTGCTCCCCTACAGACTAGCACAGATACGCAGTATTTT
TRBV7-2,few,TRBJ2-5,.,CASSLPGETQYF,TGTGCCAGCAGCTTACCAGGAGAGACCCAGTACTTC
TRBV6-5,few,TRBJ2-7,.,CASSYGAGAPYEQYF,TGTGCCAGCAGTTACGGGGCAGGGGCACCCTACGAGCAGTACTTC
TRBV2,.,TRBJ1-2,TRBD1,CASSGGQGLSGYTF,TGTGCCAGCAGTGGGGGACAGGGGTTATCTGGCTACACCTTC
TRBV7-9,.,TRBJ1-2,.,CASSLPSTTGYTF,TGTGCCAGCAGCTTGCCTTCGACTACTGGCTACACCTTC
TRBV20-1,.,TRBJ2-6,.,CSARVGGTGANVLTF,TGCAGTGCTAGAGTCGGCGGGACTGGGGCCAACGTCCTGACTTTC
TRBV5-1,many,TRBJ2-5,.,CASSLEPAGETQYF,TGCGCCAGCAGCTTGGAGCCGGCTGGGGAGACCCAGTACTTC
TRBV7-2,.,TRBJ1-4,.,CASSLDGRGQTNEKLFF,TGTGCCAGCAGCTTAGATGGCAGGGGTCAAACTAATGAAAAACTGTTTTTT
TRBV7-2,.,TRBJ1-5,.,CASSLEVDQPQHF,TGTGCCAGCAGCTTAGAGGTAGATCAGCCCCAGCATTTT
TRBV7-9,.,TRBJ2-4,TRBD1,CASSLRPGQGPDTQYF,TGTGCCAGCAGCCTAAGACCGGGACAGGGGCCGGATACTCAGTACTTC
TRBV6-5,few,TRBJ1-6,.,CASSRRGIGDSPLHF,TGTGCCAGCAGTCGCCGGGGTATTGGGGATTCACCCCTCCACTTT
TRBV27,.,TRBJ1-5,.,CASSLGPTGPQHF,TGTGCCAGCAGTTTAGGGCCTACTGGTCCCCAGCATTTT
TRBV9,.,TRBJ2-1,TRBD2,CASSDTPGVGGGSEQFF,TGTGCCAGCAGCGACACCCCGGGGGTAGGCGGGGGGAGTGAGCAGTTCTTC
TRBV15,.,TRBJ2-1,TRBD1,CATSSPPGQGFDEQFF,TGTGCCACCAGCAGCCCACCGGGACAGGGTTTTGATGAGCAGTTCTTC
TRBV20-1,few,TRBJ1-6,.,CSASPGEGSPLHF,TGCAGTGCTAGTCCGGGAGAGGGTTCACCCCTCCACTTT
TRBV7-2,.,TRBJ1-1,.,CASSLEAQGITEAFF,TGTGCCAGCAGCTTAGAAGCGCAGGGAATCACTGAAGCTTTCTTT
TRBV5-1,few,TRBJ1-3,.,CASSLDPGYTGNTIYF,TGCGCCAGCAGCTTGGACCCAGGGTATACCGGAAACACCATATATTTT
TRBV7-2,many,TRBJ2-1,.,CASSSTRREQFF,TGTGCCAGCAGCTCAACTAGACGGGAGCAGTTCTTC
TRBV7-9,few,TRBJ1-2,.,CASSLWGTKQGKGYTF,TGTGCCAGCAGCTTATGGGGTACGAAACAGGGTAAAGGCTACACCTTC
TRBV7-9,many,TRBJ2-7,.,CASSFLDEQYF,TGTGCCAGCAGCTTCTTGGACGAGCAGTACTTC
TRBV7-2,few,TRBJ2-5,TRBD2,CASSRIVAGEETQYF,TGTGCCAGCAGCCGGATAGTAGCGGGGGAAGAGACCCAGTACTTC
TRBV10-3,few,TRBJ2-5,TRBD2,CAISGGSSGEKETQYF,TGTGCCATCAGTGGGGGTTCTAGCGGGGAAAAAGAGACCCAGTACTTC
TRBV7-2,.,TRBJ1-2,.,CAVGSYGYTF,TGTGCCGTAGGGAGCTATGGCTACACCTTC
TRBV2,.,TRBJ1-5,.,CASSERRLGTYSNQPQHF,TGTGCCAGCAGTGAAAGACGCCTTGGCACGTATAGCAATCAGCCCCAGCATTTT
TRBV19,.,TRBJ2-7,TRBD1,CASSIDRQGVYEQYF,TGTGCCAGTAGTATAGATCGACAGGGGGTCTACGAGCAGTACTTC
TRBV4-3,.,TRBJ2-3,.,CASSQRKTDTQYF,TGCGCCAGCAGCCAGCGGAAAACAGATACGCAGTATTTT
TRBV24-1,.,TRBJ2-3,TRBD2,CATSDRAGTSGSMIHSDTQYF,TGTGCCACCAGTGATCGTGCCGGGACTAGCGGCTCAATGATACATTCAGATACGCAGTATTTT
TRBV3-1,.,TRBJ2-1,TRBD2,CASSPRQRGNNEQFF,TGTGCCAGCAGCCCCCGTCAGCGGGGAAACAATGAGCAGTTCTTC
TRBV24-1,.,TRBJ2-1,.,CATSDWGTNEQFF,TGTGCCACCAGTGATTGGGGGACCAATGAGCAGTTCTTC
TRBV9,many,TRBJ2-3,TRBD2,CASSVGAGGTDTQYF,TGTGCCAGCAGCGTAGGAGCGGGGGGCACAGATACGCAGTATTTT
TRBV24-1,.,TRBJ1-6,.,CATSDSTGDSPLHF,TGTGCCACCAGTGATTCCACTGGGGACTCACCCCTCCACTTT
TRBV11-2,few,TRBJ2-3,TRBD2,CASSLVAGEADTQYF,TGTGCCAGCAGCTTAGTAGCGGGGGAAGCAGATACGCAGTATTTT
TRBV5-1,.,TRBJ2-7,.,CASSLVSAGPYEQYF,TGCGCCAGCAGCTTGGTATCGGCAGGGCCCTACGAGCAGTACTTC
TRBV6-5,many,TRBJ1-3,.,CASRGGSISGNTIYF,TGTGCCAGCAGGGGAGGCAGTATCTCTGGAAACACCATATATTTT
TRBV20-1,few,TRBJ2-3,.,CSARGSIADTQYF,TGCAGTGCTAGGGGAAGTATAGCGGATACGCAGTATTTT
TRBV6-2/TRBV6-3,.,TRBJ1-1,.,CASSVFWDMNTEAFF,TGTGCCAGCAGTGTGTTCTGGGACATGAACACTGAAGCTTTCTTT
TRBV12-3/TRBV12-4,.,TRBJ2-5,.,CASSDPPSSWETQYF,TGTGCCAGCAGTGACCCTCCCTCTAGCTGGGAGACCCAGTACTTC
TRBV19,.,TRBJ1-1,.,CASSRTVNVGEAFF,TGTGCCAGTAGTCGGACGGTGAATGTAGGTGAAGCTTTCTTT
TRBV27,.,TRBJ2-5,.,CASRSLRREQETQYF,TGTGCCAGCAGATCTCTGAGGCGGGAACAAGAGACCCAGTACTTC
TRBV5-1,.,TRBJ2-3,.,CASSLSGGGIGSTDTQYF,TGCGCCAGCAGCTTGTCGGGGGGCGGTATTGGGAGCACAGATACGCAGTATTTT
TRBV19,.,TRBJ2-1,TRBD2,CASSPGGGLSSYNEQFF,TGTGCCAGTAGTCCTGGCGGGGGGCTGAGCTCCTACAATGAGCAGTTCTTC
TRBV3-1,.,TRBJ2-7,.,CASSQGFGIHEQYF,TGTGCCAGCAGCCAAGGCTTCGGTATACACGAGCAGTACTTC
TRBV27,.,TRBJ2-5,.,CASGEQNAQYF,TGTGCCAGCGGGGAACAAAATGCCCAGTACTTC
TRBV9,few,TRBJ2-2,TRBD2,CASSVPAGGQSSNTGELFF,TGTGCCAGCAGCGTACCAGCGGGGGGGCAATCTTCGAACACCGGGGAGCTGTTTTTT
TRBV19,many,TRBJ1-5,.,CASGYSNQPQHF,TGTGCCAGCGGTTATAGCAATCAGCCCCAGCATTTT
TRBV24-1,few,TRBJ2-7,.,CATSAKQESSYEQYF,TGTGCCACCAGTGCAAAACAGGAGAGCTCCTACGAGCAGTACTTC
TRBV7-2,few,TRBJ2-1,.,CASSPELAHIDNEQFF,TGTGCCAGCAGCCCGGAATTAGCCCACATCGACAATGAGCAGTTCTTC